This is a list of T cell receptor beta chains from one sample in a study of CD8+CD57+ T cells in acquired aplastic anemia. TCRdb re-called the reads through MiXCR, storing one row per CDR3 protein. The table shows hundreds of thousands of distinct CDR3 sequences, with about 80% occurring only once. What was sequenced was sorted CD4+, CD8+, or CD8+CD57+ T cells (not recorded which) from PBMCs. These receptors came from a human donor with aplastic anemia. CDR3s include the opening cysteine and the closing phenylalanine or tryptophan. Each record gives: D gene, V gene, J gene, clone size, CDR3 protein, CDR3 DNA. A D gene is named only where the DNA matches it firmly. Part of the rows lack a size; the others show once, few, many or a class for expanded clones.

-	TRBV7-9	TRBJ2-1	-	CASSLVERSEQFF	TGTGCCAGCAGCTTAGTGGAGCGTAGTGAGCAGTTCTTC
TRBD1	TRBV7-3	TRBJ2-5	-	CASSIGGEKHSRYF	TGTGCCAGCAGCATAGGGGGCGAGAAACACTCACGGTACTTC
-	TRBV9	TRBJ2-1	-	CASSHKDGGLQSQQFF	TGTGCCAGCAGCCACAAGGACGGGGGGCTACAATCACAGCAGTTCTTC
-	TRBV7-3	TRBJ2-1	-	CASSSHRTWGSTQQFF	TGTGCCAGCAGTTCTCACAGAACTTGGGGAAGCACTCAGCAGTTCTTC
-	TRBV7-6	TRBJ1-5	-	CASSPRVDQPQHF	TGTGCCAGCAGCCCCCGGGTTGATCAGCCCCAGCATTTT
-	TRBV7-6	TRBJ1-2	-	CASSSGGGQDSGHTF	TGTGCCAGCAGCTCCGGGGGAGGGCAGGATAGCGGCCACACCTTC
TRBD1	TRBV7-3	TRBJ2-5	few	CAGKGARETHNF	TGTGCCGGCAAGGGGGCTAGGGAGACCCATAACTTC
-	TRBV7-6	TRBJ2-1	many	CASSLSSYNEQFF	TGTGCCAGCAGTCTCAGCTCCTACAATGAGCAGTTCTTC
-	TRBV7-8	TRBJ1-3	-	CASSLGWGPDTLYF	TGTGCCAGCAGCTTAGGTTGGGGTCCCGACACGCTATATTTT
-	TRBV7-9	TRBJ2-3	-	CASSAAADPDTQDF	TGTGCCAGTAGCGCAGCGGCAGATCCCGATACGCAGGATTTT
-	TRBV7-9	TRBJ1-2	once	CASSLERSGGSYEF	TGTGCCAGCAGCCTTGAAAGAAGCGGGGGGAGCTATGAGTTC
TRBD1	TRBV29-1	TRBJ2-3	many	CSVETGIDTQYF	TGCAGCGTTGAGACAGGGATCGATACGCAGTATTTT
-	TRBV15	TRBJ1-5	-	CATRDGGTDSQHF	TGTGCCACCAGGGACGGGGGCACAGATTCGCAGCATTTT
-	TRBV7-8	TRBJ1-6	-	CASSLARGPDTQPLHF	TGTGCCAGCAGCTTAGCGAGAGGCCCCGATACGCAACCCCTCCACTTT
TRBD2	TRBV2	TRBJ2-1	-	CATGTSGITKQFF	TGTGCCACCGGGACTAGCGGGATTACTAAGCAGTTCTTC
-	TRBV7-2	TRBJ2-5	-	CASSLEGGSDGETQYF	TGTGCCAGCAGCTTAGAGGGAGGTAGCGATGGGGAGACCCAGTACTTC
TRBD2	TRBV11-3	TRBJ2-1	-	CASSFSSGRYNEQFF	TGTGCCAGCAGCTTTTCTAGCGGGAGGTACAATGAGCAGTTCTTC
-	TRBV15	TRBJ1-2	-	CATSSLERDGLVYGYTF	TGTGCCACCAGCAGCTTGGAGAGGGACGGGCTCGTATATGGCTACACCTTC
-	TRBV7-2	TRBJ2-3	-	CASSLMTVATNTQF	TGTGCCAGCAGCTTAATGACCGTGGCAACAAATACGCAGTTT
-	TRBV19	TRBJ1-1	-	CASSLDSRGYTEAFF	TGTGCCAGTAGTTTAGATAGCAGAGGCTACACTGAGGCTTTCTTT